These T cell receptor beta chains were read from a single sample in a study of blood T cell repertoires in COVID-19. TCRdb's copy holds only in-frame clones and misses some; the assay was immunoSEQ multiplex PCR. Among approximately 200,000 clones listed, around 86% were seen once. Sequencing input: peripheral blood. Receptors were obtained from a woman aged 30 to 39 with active or convalescent COVID-19. CDR3s include the opening cysteine and the closing phenylalanine or tryptophan. The D gene is left open where the match is weak. A row's size may be missing; if present it is once, few, many or a size class.

J	D	size	V	DNA	CDR3
TRBJ1-5	TRBD1	NA	TRBV18	TGTGCCAGCTCGCTCACAGGGGCGATTAATCAGCCCCAGCATTTT	CASSLTGAINQPQHF
TRBJ2-7	TRBD2	NA	TRBV5-4	TGTGCCAGCAGCTTGGTTCGACTAGCGGGGACAACTTACGAGCAGTACTTC	CASSLVRLAGTTYEQYF
TRBJ2-2	NA	few	TRBV4-1	TGCGCCAGCAGCCCAGAACAGGGCCAGGCCGGGGAGCTGTTTTTT	CASSPEQGQAGELFF
TRBJ1-4	TRBD1	NA	TRBV29-1	TGCAGCGTTTCAGGGGGGCAGGGGGCAAGTGGTGAAAAACTGTTTTTT	CSVSGGQGASGEKLFF
TRBJ1-5	TRBD1	NA	TRBV3-1/TRBV3-2	TGTGCCAGCAGCCCTGGACAGGGCAATCAGCCCCAGCATTTT	CASSPGQGNQPQHF
TRBJ1-2	TRBD1	NA	TRBV2	TGTGCCAGCACGGGACAGGGTGGGAACTATGGCTACACCTTC	CASTGQGGNYGYTF
TRBJ2-3	TRBD2	few	TRBV24-1	TGTGCCACCAGCCCGGGGGGGCCAGGTAGCACAGATACGCAGTATTTT	CATSPGGPGSTDTQYF
TRBJ2-1	NA	NA	TRBV19	TGTGCCAGTAAACAGGGCAATGAGCAGTTCTTC	CASKQGNEQFF
TRBJ1-2	NA	NA	TRBV18	TGTGCCAGCTCACGAACAGAAAGGGGAAGTAACTATGGCTACACCTTC	CASSRTERGSNYGYTF
TRBJ2-3	TRBD2	NA	TRBV28	TGTGCCAGCAGTCGACTAGCGGGAGGCCCAGATACGCAGTATTTT	CASSRLAGGPDTQYF
TRBJ1-2	TRBD1	NA	TRBV7-9	TGTGCCAGCAGCTTAGTGGGACAGGGAAATGATGGCTACACCTTC	CASSLVGQGNDGYTF